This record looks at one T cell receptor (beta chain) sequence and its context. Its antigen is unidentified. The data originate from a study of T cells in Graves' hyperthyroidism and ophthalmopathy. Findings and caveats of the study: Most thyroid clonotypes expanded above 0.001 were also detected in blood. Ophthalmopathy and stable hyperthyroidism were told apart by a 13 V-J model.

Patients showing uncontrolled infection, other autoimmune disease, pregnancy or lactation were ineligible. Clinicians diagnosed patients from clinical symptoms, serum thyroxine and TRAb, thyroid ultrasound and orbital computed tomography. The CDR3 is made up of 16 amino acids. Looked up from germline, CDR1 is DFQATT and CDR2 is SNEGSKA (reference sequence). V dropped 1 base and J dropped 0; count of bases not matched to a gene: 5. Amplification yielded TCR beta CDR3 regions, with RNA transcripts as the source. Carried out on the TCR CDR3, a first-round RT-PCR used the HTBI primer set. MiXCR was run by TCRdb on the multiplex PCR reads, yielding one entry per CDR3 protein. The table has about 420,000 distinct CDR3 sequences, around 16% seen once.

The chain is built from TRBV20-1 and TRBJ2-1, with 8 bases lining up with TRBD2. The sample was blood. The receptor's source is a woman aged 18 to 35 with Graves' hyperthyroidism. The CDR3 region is CSARVASGSSYNEQFF. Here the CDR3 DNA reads TGCAGTGCTAGAGTGGCTAGCGGGTCCTCCTACAATGAGCAGTTCTTC.